These 29 T cell receptor beta chains were all obtained from the same sample, sequenced in a study of cytomegalovirus exposure and HLA in healthy donors. PCR primers comprised 60 Vbeta and 13 Jbeta primers. Sequenced by immunoSEQ multiplex PCR; TCRdb stores in-frame clones only, minus some. This sample has roughly 120,000 clones, with about 80% found just once. The sample consisted of PBMCs. These receptor sequences come from a woman between 45 and 65 years old in good health and CMV-seropositive.

The chain is built from TRBV11-2 and TRBJ1-1; D possibly corresponds to TRBD1 (6 bases). The CDR3 is 15 amino acids. The germline CDR1 and CDR2 sequences are SGHAT and FQNNGV. Trimming cost V 1 base and J 6 bases, with 15 bases left between them. The CDR3 DNA is TGTGCCAGCAGCTTAGCGGGCCACAGGGACGCTGAAGCTTTCTTT. Its protein product is CASSLAGHRDAEAFF.

The chain combines TRBV5-4 with TRBJ2-3; 15 bases are shared with TRBD2. V lost 6 bases, J lost 3 bases, and 14 bases stayed unmatched. This CDR3 spans 19 amino acids. Germline loops: CDR1 SGHNT, CDR2 YYREEE (reference sequence). Here the CDR3 DNA reads TGTGCCAGCACCCCCCGGGGGGGACTAGCGGGGGGAGCGACAGATACGCAGTATTTT. It codes for CASTPRGGLAGGATDTQYF.

V and J are TRBV9 and TRBJ2-3; 8 nucleotides agree with TRBD2. V lost 0 bases to trimming and J lost 1 base; unmatched junction nucleotides: 13. The CDR3 consists of 19 residues. Germline CDR1 SGDLS, CDR2 YYNGEE. The CDR3, as DNA: TGTGCCAGCAGCGTAGCTCTAGCGGGCAAGAGCGAGGGCACAGATACGCAGTATTTT. Its protein product is CASSVALAGKSEGTDTQYF.

This chain joins TRBV5-4 and TRBJ2-2; TRBD1 matches at 10 bases. Germline CDR1 and CDR2: SGHNT and YYREEE (reference sequence). V gave up 4 bases and J gave up 6 bases; unmatched junction bases: 6. This CDR3 region has 15 residues. CDR3 amino acids: CASSDRTGGSGELFF. CDR3 DNA: TGTGCCAGCAGCGACAGGACAGGGGGGTCCGGGGAGCTGTTTTTT.

The chain combines TRBV5-4 with TRBJ2-5; the match to TRBD1 covers 7 bases. Gene TRBJ2-7 matches the end of the DNA better, so the J call may be wrong. The CDR3 runs 15 residues. Germline loops: CDR1 SGHNT, CDR2 YYREEE (reference sequence). The CDR3: CASSSHRQGNYEQYF. The CDR3 DNA is TGTGCCAGCAGCTCACATCGACAGGGCAACTACGAGCAGTACTTC.

This clone occurred once. The chain joins TRBV5-5 to TRBJ2-7; TRBD1 matches 7 bases. The V gene's germline CDR1 is SGHKS and CDR2 YYEKEE (reference sequence). This CDR3 is built from 13 residues. The J segment lost 5 bases and the V segment lost 1 base, leaving 3 bases of the junction unmatched. In nucleotides, the CDR3 is TGTGCCAGCAGCTTGACCAGGGGGAACGAGCAGTACTTC. Translation gives CASSLTRGNEQYF.

This clone was seen a handful of times. The V call is TRBV5-5, the J call TRBJ2-7; D might be TRBD1 (9 bases). With 4 bases removed from V and 6 bases from J, the gap between germline ends came to 29 bases. Germline V gene data show CDR1 as SGHKS and CDR2 as YYEKEE (reference sequence). The length of the CDR3 is 18 residues. CDR3 sequence: CASSPAGQGTGGRREQYF. For the CDR3, the DNA is TGTGCCAGCAGCCCAGCGGGACAGGGCACGGGGGGGCGCCGCGAGCAGTACTTC.

V gene TRBV7-2 combines with J gene TRBJ2-2; 12 positions agree with TRBD2. The J segment lost 5 bases and the V segment lost 4 bases, leaving 2 bases of the junction unmatched. The germline CDR1 and CDR2 sequences are SGHTA and FQGNSA. The CDR3 consists of 15 residues. CDR3 residues: CASSYTSGGTGELFF. The CDR3 DNA is TGTGCCAGCAGCTATACTAGCGGGGGGACCGGGGAGCTGTTTTTT.

The chain is built from TRBV6-1 and TRBJ2-5; the match to TRBD2 covers 9 bases. The CDR3 consists of 13 residues. Unmatched junction bases numbered 2, after V lost 4 bases and J lost 5 bases. Germline values: CDR1 MNHNS, CDR2 SASEGT. The CDR3 sequence is CASSGGLAETQYF. The CDR3, as DNA: TGTGCCAGCAGTGGAGGACTAGCGGAGACCCAGTACTTC.

The chain combines TRBV7-2 with TRBJ2-1; unclear D gene. Germline V gene lookup returns CDR1 SGHTA and CDR2 FQGNSA. Trimming left V 5 bases short and J 10 bases short, with 15 bases between. CDR3 length: 13 residues. The DNA of the CDR3 is TGTGCCAGCAGCCCGGATAGCCCCTCGGAGCAGTTCTTC. Protein: CASSPDSPSEQFF.

The V call is TRBV4-3, the J call TRBJ2-7; D is perhaps TRBD2 (6 bases). This CDR3 is 15 amino acids long. Trimming cost V 1 base and J 0 bases, with 10 bases left between them. Germline V gives CDR1 LGHNA, CDR2 YSLEER. CDR3 bases: TGCGCCAGCAGCCAAGGCTCGGGACTCTCCTACGAGCAGTACTTC. Its translation: CASSQGSGLSYEQYF.

V gene TRBV6-5 combines with J gene TRBJ1-1, with TRBD1 as a possible D gene (5 bases). Germline CDR1 reads MNHEY; CDR2 reads SVGAGI. This CDR3 is 15 amino acids long. With 0 bases removed from V and 4 bases from J, the gap between germline ends came to 12 bases. Written as DNA, the CDR3 is TGTGCCAGCAGTTACTCGGGTCGGGGGTCCACTGAAGCTTTCTTT. It yields the protein CASSYSGRGSTEAFF.

The V call is TRBV5-5, the J call TRBJ1-4; TRBD1 might be the D (6 bases). CDR1 SGHKS and CDR2 YYEKEE come from the germline V gene (reference sequence). This CDR3 has 15 residues. The V and J ends lost 4 bases and 4 bases respectively, with 14 bases between them. CDR3 residues: CASSLSTGYNEKLFF. The CDR3 region has the DNA TGTGCCAGCAGCCTCTCCACAGGGTATAATGAAAAACTGTTTTTT.

The chain links TRBV5-4 to TRBJ2-3, with 8 positions matching TRBD2. CDR1 and CDR2 (germline): SGHNT, YYREEE (reference sequence). The V gene end was trimmed by 2 bases and the J gene end by 6 bases; junction bases not matched to a gene: 11. The CDR3 spans 16 residues. CDR3 sequence: CASSLEREYPRDTQYF. CDR3 nucleotides: TGTGCCAGCAGCTTAGAGCGGGAGTACCCCCGGGATACGCAGTATTTT.

Notes on this clone: The junction and the germline gene differ at one end; a read error may be behind it. J is TRBJ2-4 and V is TRBV5-1; possible D gene TRBD1, 8 bases. Per the germline V gene, CDR1 is SGHRS and CDR2 is YFSETQ. The CDR3 extends over 18 amino acids. The DNA of the CDR3 is TGCGCCAGCAGCTTCCGAGCGGGACAGGATCCTGCCAAAAACAGTCAGTACTTC. Translation gives CASSFRAGQDPAKNSQYF.

V gene TRBV7-2 combines with J gene TRBJ1-2; TRBD1 might be the D (6 bases). The CDR3 is made up of 16 amino acids. Trimming cost V 2 bases and J 2 bases, with 15 bases left between them. Germline-derived CDR1 and CDR2 are SGHTA and FQGNSA. CDR3 loop: CASSLLGTGSNYGYTF. CDR3 in DNA: TGTGCCAGCAGCTTACTGGGTACAGGGTCCAACTATGGCTACACCTTC.

This clone occurred a few times. The V call is TRBV5-1, the J call TRBJ2-7, with TRBD2 identical over 10 bases. CDR3 length equals 13 residues. Unmatched junction bases numbered 2, after V lost 5 bases and J lost 3 bases. The germline CDR1 and CDR2 sequences are SGHRS and YFSETQ. CDR3 coding DNA: TGCGCCAGCAGTAGCGGGAGGTACTACGAGCAGTACTTC. This sequence encodes CASSSGRYYEQYF. The whole variable domain, remainder taken from reference TRBV5-1 and TRBJ2-7, is KAGVTQTPRYLIKTRGQQVTLSCSPISGHRSVSWYQQTPGQGLQFLFEYFSETQRNKGNFPGRFSGRQFSNSRSEMNVSTLELGDSALYLCASSSGRYYEQYFGPGTRLTVT.

The CDR3 sequence: CSAKASEYNEQFF. In DNA form, the CDR3 reads TGCAGCGCTAAGGCTAGCGAGTACAATGAGCAGTTCTTC. The rearrangement links TRBV29-1 to TRBJ2-1; D may be TRBD2 (6 bases). Germline V gene sequence: CDR1 SQVTM, CDR2 ANQGSEA. V lost 7 bases to trimming and J lost 4 bases, with 14 bases between them. The CDR3 is 13 residues long.

The V gene is TRBV5-4, the J gene TRBJ2-3, with no clear D. From germline, CDR1 is SGHNT and CDR2 YYREEE (reference sequence). The CDR3 covers 13 residues. Trimming stripped 3 bases from V and 6 bases from J, with 11 bases between. CDR3 sequence (DNA): TGTGCCAGCAGCTATCAGTTTACCGATACGCAGTATTTT. Protein product: CASSYQFTDTQYF.

The V gene is TRBV5-5, the J gene TRBJ1-2; 8 bases fit TRBD1. V gave up 7 bases and J gave up 8 bases; unmatched junction bases: 7. Germline values: CDR1 SGHKS, CDR2 YYEKEE (reference sequence). The CDR3 runs to 12 residues. The DNA for the CDR3 is TGTGCCAGCGTCCCGACAGGGGTAGGCTACACCTTC. Its protein is CASVPTGVGYTF.

The chain recombines TRBV5-1 with TRBJ2-2; D gene unclear. Trimming removed 0 bases from V and 5 bases from J, with 5 bases in between. The CDR3 sequence is 13 residues long. Germline assignment: CDR1 SGHRS and CDR2 YFSETQ. Here the CDR3 reads CASSLEATGELFF. DNA of the CDR3: TGCGCCAGCAGCTTGGAAGCGACCGGGGAGCTGTTTTTT.

The chain recombines TRBV11-3 with TRBJ2-3; TRBD1 matches 7 bases. This CDR3 is built from 15 residues. Germline loops: CDR1 SGHNT, CDR2 YENEEA. J lost 2 bases, V lost 5 bases, and 7 bases had no gene match. The CDR3, as DNA: TGTGCCAGCAGCCCGGGACAGAGAATCACAGATACGCAGTATTTT. It encodes CASSPGQRITDTQYF.

There are a few counts of this clone. This chain connects TRBV7-8 to TRBJ2-7; D is possibly TRBD2 (6 bases). CDR1 is SGHVS, CDR2 FQNEAQ, per germline. The CDR3 runs 15 residues. V lost 0 bases and J 5 bases, leaving 14 bases between the germline ends. CDR3 amino acids: CASSLAGTLLHEQYF. In DNA, the CDR3 is TGTGCCAGCAGCTTAGCCGGGACTCTCCTCCACGAGCAGTACTTC.

V and J are TRBV5-4 and TRBJ1-1, with unresolved D. CDR3 length: 12 amino acids. In germline, CDR1 is SGHNT, CDR2 YYREEE (reference sequence). The germline V and J ends were trimmed by 4 bases and 7 bases, with 11 bases remaining between them. The CDR3 is CASSPSGGEAFF. CDR3 bases: TGTGCCAGCAGCCCTTCCGGCGGTGAAGCTTTCTTT. Together with reference TRBV5-4 and TRBJ1-1, the CDR3 gives the full variable domain: ETGVTQSPTHLIKTRGQQVTLRCSSQSGHNTVSWYQQALGQGPQFIFQYYREEENGRGNFPPRFSGLQFPNYSSELNVNALELDDSALYLCASSPSGGEAFFGQGTRLTVV.

The chain is built from TRBV11-2 and TRBJ2-4; 10 positions agree with TRBD1. CDR1 SGHAT and CDR2 FQNNGV come from the germline V gene. J was trimmed by 6 bases and V by 4 bases; bases with no gene match: 6. CDR3 length: 15 residues. In nucleotides, the CDR3 is TGTGCCAGCAGCTCACGACAGGGGGCGGGAAACATTCAGTACTTC. Protein: CASSSRQGAGNIQYF.

J is TRBJ2-1 and V is TRBV19, with 10 positions matching TRBD1. The V and J ends lost 3 bases and 8 bases, in that order; junction bases with no gene match: 7. The CDR3 has 15 amino acids. The germline gives CDR1 LNHDA, CDR2 SQIVND (reference sequence). The CDR3 DNA follows: TGTGCCAGTAGTATCCGGGACAGGGGTGTCGATGAGCAGTTCTTC. Its translation: CASSIRDRGVDEQFF. The whole variable domain, filled in from reference TRBV19 and TRBJ2-1, reads DGGITQSPKYLFRKEGQNVTLSCEQNLNHDAMYWYRQDPGQGLRLIYYSQIVNDFQKGDIAEGYSVSREKKESFPLTVTSAQKNPTAFYLCASSIRDRGVDEQFFGPGTRLTVL.

The chain has TRBV10-3 and TRBJ2-7, with 7 nucleotides matching TRBD1. Germline CDR1 and CDR2: ENHRY and SYGVKD. The CDR3 has 13 amino acids. V lost 5 bases and J lost 1; bases outside the gene matches: 2. The CDR3 loop is CAISTGESYEQYF. Here the CDR3 DNA reads TGTGCCATCAGTACAGGGGAATCCTACGAGCAGTACTTC.

This clone was detected only a few times. This sequence joins TRBV7-6 and TRBJ2-3; D is perhaps TRBD2 (5 bases). V was shortened by 0 bases and J by 3 bases, with 13 bases between the two germline ends. Looked up from germline, CDR1 is SGHVS and CDR2 is FNYEAQ. This CDR3 contains 16 residues. CDR3: CASSLAQGGWTDTQYF. The CDR3 nucleotides read TGTGCCAGCAGCTTAGCGCAAGGAGGCTGGACAGATACGCAGTATTTT.

The genes are TRBV7-2 and TRBJ2-7, with a possible D match to TRBD1 (7 bases). V was clipped by 4 bases and J by 4 bases, with 11 bases between them. The length of the CDR3 is 13 residues. Germline-derived CDR1 and CDR2 are SGHTA and FQGNSA. The CDR3 DNA is TGTGCCAGCAGCTCTCAGGGGGGATACGAGCAGTACTTC. It translates to CASSSQGGYEQYF.